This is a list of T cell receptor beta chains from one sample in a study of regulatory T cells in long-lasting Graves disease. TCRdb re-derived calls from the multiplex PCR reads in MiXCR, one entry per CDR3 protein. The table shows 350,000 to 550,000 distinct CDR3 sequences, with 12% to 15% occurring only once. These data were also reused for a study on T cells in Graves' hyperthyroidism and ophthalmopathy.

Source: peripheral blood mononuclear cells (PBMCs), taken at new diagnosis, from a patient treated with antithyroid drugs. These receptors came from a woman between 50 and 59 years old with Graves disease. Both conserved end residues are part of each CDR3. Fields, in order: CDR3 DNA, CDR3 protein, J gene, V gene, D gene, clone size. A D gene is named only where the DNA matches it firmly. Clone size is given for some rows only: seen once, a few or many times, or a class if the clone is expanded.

CDR3nt: TGTGCCAGCACCCCCGGACAGTCCTACAATGAGCAGTTCTTC
CDR3aa: CASTPGQSYNEQFF
j_gene: TRBJ2-1
v_gene: TRBV7-9
d_gene: NA
abundance: many

CDR3nt: TGTGCCTGGAGTAGCCCCAATCAGCCCCAGCATTTT
CDR3aa: CAWSSPNQPQHF
j_gene: TRBJ1-5
v_gene: TRBV30
d_gene: NA
abundance: many

CDR3nt: TGTGCCACCGGGACTAGCGATGAGACCCAGTACTTC
CDR3aa: CATGTSDETQYF
j_gene: TRBJ2-5
v_gene: TRBV10-3
d_gene: TRBD2
abundance: many

CDR3nt: TGTGCCAGCAGTTTATCTTCGGAGACAAGTCAGCCCCAGCATTTT
CDR3aa: CASSLSSETSQPQHF
j_gene: TRBJ1-5
v_gene: TRBV27
d_gene: NA
abundance: once

CDR3nt: TGTGCCTGGAGTGTATTGCCCAACTCTGGAAACACCATATATTTT
CDR3aa: CAWSVLPNSGNTIYF
j_gene: TRBJ1-3
v_gene: TRBV30
d_gene: NA
abundance: NA

CDR3nt: TGTGCCATCAGTGAGCCCCCTATTAATGAGCAGTTCTTC
CDR3aa: CAISEPPINEQFF
j_gene: TRBJ2-1
v_gene: TRBV10-3
d_gene: NA
abundance: few

CDR3nt: TGTGCCAGTAGTATCACATCTTTGGGACAAGAGACCCAGTACTTC
CDR3aa: CASSITSLGQETQYF
j_gene: TRBJ2-5
v_gene: TRBV19
d_gene: NA
abundance: few

CDR3nt: TGTGCCAGCAGCTTATTCCAGGGCATGACGAACACTGAAGCTTTCTTT
CDR3aa: CASSLFQGMTNTEAFF
j_gene: TRBJ1-1
v_gene: TRBV7-8
d_gene: NA
abundance: many

CDR3nt: TGTGCCAGCAGCCAAGATTTAAGTGGGTACACCGGGGAGCTGTTTTTT
CDR3aa: CASSQDLSGYTGELFF
j_gene: TRBJ2-2
v_gene: TRBV4-2
d_gene: NA
abundance: NA

CDR3nt: TGTGCCTGGAGTGGACGAGCAGGGGCCATCTACGAGCAGTACTTC
CDR3aa: CAWSGRAGAIYEQYF
j_gene: TRBJ2-7
v_gene: TRBV30
d_gene: NA
abundance: many

CDR3nt: TGTGCCACCCGGTCGTGGGCAGCAGACTCCTACGAGCAGTACTTC
CDR3aa: CATRSWAADSYEQYF
j_gene: TRBJ2-7
v_gene: TRBV6-1
d_gene: NA
abundance: few

CDR3nt: TGTGCCAGCTCACCCGGAGTAGCGGGAGGGCCTTTCAATGAGCAGTTCTTC
CDR3aa: CASSPGVAGGPFNEQFF
j_gene: TRBJ2-1
v_gene: TRBV18
d_gene: TRBD2
abundance: NA

CDR3nt: TGCAGCGTCTCTCAGGGAGGAGAGACCCAGTACTTC
CDR3aa: CSVSQGGETQYF
j_gene: TRBJ2-5
v_gene: TRBV29-1
d_gene: NA
abundance: few

CDR3nt: TGTGCCACCGGAGCGGGAGTCTACAATGAGCAGTTCTTC
CDR3aa: CATGAGVYNEQFF
j_gene: TRBJ2-1
v_gene: TRBV10-3
d_gene: TRBD2
abundance: NA

CDR3nt: TGTGCCAGCAGTTACAAGCGGGCAGAAAAAGGCTACGAGCAGTACTTC
CDR3aa: CASSYKRAEKGYEQYF
j_gene: TRBJ2-7
v_gene: TRBV6-5
d_gene: NA
abundance: few

CDR3nt: TGTGCCAGTAGTCTGGAGGGGATCGGATCTCTCTCCTACGAGCAGTACTTC
CDR3aa: CASSLEGIGSLSYEQYF
j_gene: TRBJ2-7
v_gene: TRBV19
d_gene: NA
abundance: NA

CDR3nt: TGTGCCAGCAGTTACGGTAGCGGGACGTACAATGAGCAGTTCTTC
CDR3aa: CASSYGSGTYNEQFF
j_gene: TRBJ2-1
v_gene: TRBV6-2/TRBV6-3
d_gene: TRBD2
abundance: many

CDR3nt: TGTGCCAGCAGTCCGGGACGGCTTTCCGATGGCTACACCTTC
CDR3aa: CASSPGRLSDGYTF
j_gene: TRBJ1-2
v_gene: TRBV6-2/TRBV6-3
d_gene: NA
abundance: few

CDR3nt: TGTGCCAGCAGCCAAGATATTAGGGACAGGGCCGGCTATGGCTACACCTTC
CDR3aa: CASSQDIRDRAGYGYTF
j_gene: TRBJ1-2
v_gene: TRBV3-1
d_gene: TRBD1
abundance: few

CDR3nt: TGTGCCAGCAGAGAACCGGGACTGTACAATGAGCAGTTCTTC
CDR3aa: CASREPGLYNEQFF
j_gene: TRBJ2-1
v_gene: TRBV2
d_gene: NA
abundance: many

CDR3nt: TGCGCCAGCAGACTAGGGGTCTACAATGAGCAGTTCTTC
CDR3aa: CASRLGVYNEQFF
j_gene: TRBJ2-1
v_gene: TRBV5-1
d_gene: NA
abundance: many

CDR3nt: TGTGCCAGCAGACAGGGGGCTGGCGGGGAGCTGTTTTTT
CDR3aa: CASRQGAGGELFF
j_gene: TRBJ2-2
v_gene: TRBV6-1
d_gene: TRBD1
abundance: many

CDR3nt: TGTGCCAGCAGCTTGTTAGTCTACGAGCAGTACTTC
CDR3aa: CASSLLVYEQYF
j_gene: TRBJ2-7
v_gene: TRBV5-5
d_gene: NA
abundance: many

CDR3nt: TGTGCCAGCAGCCAAGATCTGGGGGCCCCTAAAGAGACCCAGTACTTC
CDR3aa: CASSQDLGAPKETQYF
j_gene: TRBJ2-5
v_gene: TRBV14
d_gene: NA
abundance: few

CDR3nt: TGTGCCAGCAGTGAAGCGCGTCGGACGGTGAACACTGAAGCTTTCTTT
CDR3aa: CASSEARRTVNTEAFF
j_gene: TRBJ1-1
v_gene: TRBV6-1
d_gene: NA
abundance: few

CDR3nt: TGTGCCAGTAGTATAGTTGGGGGAGGCCCAGGACAGGAGCAGTTCTTC
CDR3aa: CASSIVGGGPGQEQFF
j_gene: TRBJ2-1
v_gene: TRBV19
d_gene: NA
abundance: NA

CDR3nt: TGCGCCAGCAGCGAGGGACAGGCGGCCTACAATGAGCAGTTCTTC
CDR3aa: CASSEGQAAYNEQFF
j_gene: TRBJ2-1
v_gene: TRBV5-1
d_gene: TRBD1
abundance: many

CDR3nt: TGCAGTGCTAGAGATGATAGGACTAGCGGGAGCTCCGAGCAGTACTTC
CDR3aa: CSARDDRTSGSSEQYF
j_gene: TRBJ2-7
v_gene: TRBV20-1
d_gene: TRBD2
abundance: many

CDR3nt: TGTGCCACCAGTGACCCGGGACTCCAAGAGACCCAGTACTTC
CDR3aa: CATSDPGLQETQYF
j_gene: TRBJ2-5
v_gene: TRBV24-1
d_gene: NA
abundance: NA

CDR3nt: TGTGCCAGCAGCCCACTCCAGCGGGTGCCCCCCTACGAGCAGTACTTC
CDR3aa: CASSPLQRVPPYEQYF
j_gene: TRBJ2-7
v_gene: TRBV28
d_gene: NA
abundance: many

CDR3nt: TGTGCCAGCTCACGCCGGGATAGCGGGAGGGGAAGCACAGATACGCAGTATTTT
CDR3aa: CASSRRDSGRGSTDTQYF
j_gene: TRBJ2-3
v_gene: TRBV18
d_gene: TRBD2
abundance: NA

CDR3nt: TGCGCCAGCAGCGCGCGAAGACAGGAAGTTAACTATGGCTACACCTTC
CDR3aa: CASSARRQEVNYGYTF
j_gene: TRBJ1-2
v_gene: TRBV4-1
d_gene: NA
abundance: few

CDR3nt: TGCGCCAGCAGCGCGGGACTTGAGCAGGGGACCCAGTACTTC
CDR3aa: CASSAGLEQGTQYF
j_gene: TRBJ2-5
v_gene: TRBV5-1
d_gene: NA
abundance: few

CDR3nt: TGTGCCAGTAGTATAGAAGCGGGACTCTACAATGAGCAGTTCTTC
CDR3aa: CASSIEAGLYNEQFF
j_gene: TRBJ2-1
v_gene: TRBV19
d_gene: TRBD2
abundance: few

CDR3nt: TGCGCCAGCAGCGCCGGGGCAAATTCACCCCTCCACTTT
CDR3aa: CASSAGANSPLHF
j_gene: TRBJ1-6
v_gene: TRBV5-1
d_gene: NA
abundance: few

CDR3nt: TGCGCCAGCTGGACAGGAGGTGGTAGTGAGCAGTTCTTC
CDR3aa: CASWTGGGSEQFF
j_gene: TRBJ2-1
v_gene: TRBV5-1
d_gene: TRBD1
abundance: few